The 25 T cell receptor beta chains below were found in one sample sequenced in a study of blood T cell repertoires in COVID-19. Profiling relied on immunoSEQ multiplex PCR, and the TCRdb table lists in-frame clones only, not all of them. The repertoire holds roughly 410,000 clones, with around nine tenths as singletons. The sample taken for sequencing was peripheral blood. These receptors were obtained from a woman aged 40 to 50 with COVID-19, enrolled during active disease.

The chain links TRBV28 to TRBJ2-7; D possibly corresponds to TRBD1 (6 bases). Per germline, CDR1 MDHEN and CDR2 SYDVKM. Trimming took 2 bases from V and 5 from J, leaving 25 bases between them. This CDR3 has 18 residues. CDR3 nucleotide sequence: TGTGCCAGCAGTTTAAGCTACTCGGGGACATTTCTTCTCGACGAGCAGTACTTC. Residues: CASSLSYSGTFLLDEQYF.

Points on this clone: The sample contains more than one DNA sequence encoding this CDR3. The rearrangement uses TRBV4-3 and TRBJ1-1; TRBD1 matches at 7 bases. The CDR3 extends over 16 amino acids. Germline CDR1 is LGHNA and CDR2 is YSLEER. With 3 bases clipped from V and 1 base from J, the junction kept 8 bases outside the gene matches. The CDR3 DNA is TGCGCCAGCAGCCAGGAGACAGGGCGAAAGAACACTGAAGCTTTCTTT. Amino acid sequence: CASSQETGRKNTEAFF.

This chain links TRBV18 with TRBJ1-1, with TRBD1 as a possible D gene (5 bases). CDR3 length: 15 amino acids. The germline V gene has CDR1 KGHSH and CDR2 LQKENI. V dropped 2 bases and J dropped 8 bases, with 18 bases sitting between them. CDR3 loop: CASSPDSVVKGEAFF. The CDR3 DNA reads TGTGCCAGCTCACCAGATTCGGTCGTAAAGGGGGAAGCTTTCTTT.

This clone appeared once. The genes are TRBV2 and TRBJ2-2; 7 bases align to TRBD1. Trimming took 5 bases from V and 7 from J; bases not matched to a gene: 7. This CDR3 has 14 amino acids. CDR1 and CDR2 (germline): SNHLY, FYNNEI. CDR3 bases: TGTGCCAGCAGTTATGACAGGGTTGTCGGGGAGCTGTTTTTT. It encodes CASSYDRVVGELFF. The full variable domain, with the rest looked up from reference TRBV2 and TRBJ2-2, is EPEVTQTPSHQVTQMGQEVILRCVPISNHLYFYWYRQILGQKVEFLVSFYNNEISEKSEIFDDQFSVERPDGSNFTLKIRSTKLEDSAMYFCASSYDRVVGELFFGEGSRLTVL.

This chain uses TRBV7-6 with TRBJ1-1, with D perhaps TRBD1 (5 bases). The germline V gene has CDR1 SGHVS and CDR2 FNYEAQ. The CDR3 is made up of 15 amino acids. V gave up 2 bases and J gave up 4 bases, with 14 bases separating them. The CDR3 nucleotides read TGTGCCAGCAGCTTAAACGGGGCCGGGGGCACTGAAGCTTTCTTT. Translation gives CASSLNGAGGTEAFF.

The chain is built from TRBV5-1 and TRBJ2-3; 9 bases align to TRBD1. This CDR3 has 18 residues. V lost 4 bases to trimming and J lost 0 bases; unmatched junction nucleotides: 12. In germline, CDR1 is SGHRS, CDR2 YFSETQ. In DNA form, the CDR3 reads TGCGCCAGCAGCCCGGCCAGGATTGGACAGGGGAGCACAGATACGCAGTATTTT. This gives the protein CASSPARIGQGSTDTQYF.

CDR3 protein: CASSGRLAGGNEQFF. In DNA form, the CDR3 reads TGTGCCAGCAGCGGACGACTAGCGGGGGGAAATGAGCAGTTCTTC. The rearrangement joins TRBV6-5 to TRBJ2-1; TRBD2 matches at 13 bases. The CDR3 is 15 amino acids. Germline-derived CDR1 and CDR2 are MNHEY and SVGAGI. J lost 7 bases, V lost 6 bases, and 6 bases had no gene match.

CDR3 loop: CASSLEPGIYEQYF. The CDR3 bases are TGTGCCAGCAGCTTAGAACCAGGGATTTACGAGCAGTACTTC. The chain employs TRBV7-9 and TRBJ2-7, with D possibly matching TRBD1 (5 bases). CDR1 and CDR2 (germline): SEHNR, FQNEAQ (reference sequence). Deletions cut 1 base from V and 4 bases from J, with 11 bases between. The CDR3 length is 14 residues.

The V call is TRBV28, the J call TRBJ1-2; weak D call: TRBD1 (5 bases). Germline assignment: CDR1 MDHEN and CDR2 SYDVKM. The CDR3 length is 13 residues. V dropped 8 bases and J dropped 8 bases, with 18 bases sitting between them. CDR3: CASESPGFRGYTF. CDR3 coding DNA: TGTGCCAGCGAGAGCCCAGGGTTCCGCGGCTACACCTTC.

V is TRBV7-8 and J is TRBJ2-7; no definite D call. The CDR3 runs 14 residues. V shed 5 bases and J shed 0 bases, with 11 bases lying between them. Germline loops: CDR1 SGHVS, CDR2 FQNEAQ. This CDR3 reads CASSLFRSSYEQYF. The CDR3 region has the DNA TGTGCCAGCAGCCTATTTAGGAGCTCCTACGAGCAGTACTTC.

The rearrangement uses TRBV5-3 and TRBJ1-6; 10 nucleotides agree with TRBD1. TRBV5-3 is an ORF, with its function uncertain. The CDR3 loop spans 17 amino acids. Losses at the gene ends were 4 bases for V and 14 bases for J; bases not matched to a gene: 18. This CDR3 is CARSASTGTGDTFTLHF. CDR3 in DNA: TGTGCCAGAAGCGCTTCAACCGGGACAGGGGATACCTTCACCCTCCACTTT.

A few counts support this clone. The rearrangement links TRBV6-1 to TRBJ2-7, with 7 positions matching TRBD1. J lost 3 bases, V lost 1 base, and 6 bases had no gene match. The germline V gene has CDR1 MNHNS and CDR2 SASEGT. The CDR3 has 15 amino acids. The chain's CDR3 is CASSEEGAGHYEQYF. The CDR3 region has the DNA TGTGCCAGCAGTGAAGAGGGGGCAGGGCACTACGAGCAGTACTTC.

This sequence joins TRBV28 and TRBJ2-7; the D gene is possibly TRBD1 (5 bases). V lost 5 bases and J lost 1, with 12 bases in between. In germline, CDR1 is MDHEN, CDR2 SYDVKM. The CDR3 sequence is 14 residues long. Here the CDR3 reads CASSPQAGSYEQYF. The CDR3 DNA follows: TGTGCCAGCAGTCCCCAGGCAGGGTCCTACGAGCAGTACTTC.

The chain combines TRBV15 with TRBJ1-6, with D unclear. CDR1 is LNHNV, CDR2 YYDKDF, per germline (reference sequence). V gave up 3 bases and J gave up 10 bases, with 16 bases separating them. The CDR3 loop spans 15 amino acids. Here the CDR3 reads CATSSVGGIESPLHF. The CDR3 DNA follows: TGTGCCACCAGCAGTGTGGGAGGGATCGAGTCACCCCTCCACTTT. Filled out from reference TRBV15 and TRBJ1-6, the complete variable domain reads DAMVIQNPRYQVTQFGKPVTLSCSQTLNHNVMYWYQQKSSQAPKLLFHYYDKDFNNEADTPDNFQSRRPNTSFCFLDIRSPGLGDTAMYLCATSSVGGIESPLHFGNGTRLTVT.

The CDR3 loop is CASAGEFPRTEAFF. CDR3 nucleotides: TGTGCCAGCGCGGGCGAGTTCCCGAGGACTGAAGCTTTCTTT. The chain has TRBV25-1 and TRBJ1-1, with D uncertain. The CDR3 runs 14 residues. The germline CDR1 and CDR2 sequences are MGHDK and SYGVNS. V dropped 8 bases and J dropped 5 bases, with 18 bases sitting between them.

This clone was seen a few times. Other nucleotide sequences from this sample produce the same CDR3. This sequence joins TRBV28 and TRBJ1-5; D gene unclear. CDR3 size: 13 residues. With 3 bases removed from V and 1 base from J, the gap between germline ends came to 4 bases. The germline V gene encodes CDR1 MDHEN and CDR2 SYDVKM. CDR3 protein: CASSLLSNQPQHF. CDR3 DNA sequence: TGTGCCAGCAGTTTGTTAAGCAATCAGCCCCAGCATTTT.

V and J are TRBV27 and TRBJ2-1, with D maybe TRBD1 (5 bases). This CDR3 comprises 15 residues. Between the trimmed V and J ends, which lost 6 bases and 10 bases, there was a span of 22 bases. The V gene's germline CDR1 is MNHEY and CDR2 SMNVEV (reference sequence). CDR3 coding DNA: TGTGCCAGCAGCCTAAGCCTAGGGGCCCTCAGGGAGCAGTTCTTC. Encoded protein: CASSLSLGALREQFF.

CDR3 bases: TGTGCCAGCTCACCAAGGAGACAGGTGAACACTGAAGCTTTCTTT. Protein: CASSPRRQVNTEAFF. V is TRBV18 and J is TRBJ1-1, with a weak D call TRBD1 (6 bases). The germline gives CDR1 KGHSH, CDR2 LQKENI. The ends were cut back, 2 bases at V and 0 bases at J, with 10 bases in the middle. There are 15 residues in the CDR3.

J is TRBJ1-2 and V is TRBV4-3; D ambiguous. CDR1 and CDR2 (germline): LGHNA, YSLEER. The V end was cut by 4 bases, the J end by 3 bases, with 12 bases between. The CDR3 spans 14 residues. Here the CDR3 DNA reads TGCGCCAGCAGCCCCAGGCTCGGTTACTATGGCTACACCTTC. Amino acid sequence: CASSPRLGYYGYTF.

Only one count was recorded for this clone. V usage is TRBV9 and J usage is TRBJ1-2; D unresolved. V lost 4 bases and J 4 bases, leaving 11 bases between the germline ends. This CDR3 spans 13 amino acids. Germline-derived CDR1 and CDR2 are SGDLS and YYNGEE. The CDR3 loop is CASSLQNSYGYTF. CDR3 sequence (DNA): TGTGCCAGCAGCCTCCAAAACAGCTATGGCTACACCTTC.

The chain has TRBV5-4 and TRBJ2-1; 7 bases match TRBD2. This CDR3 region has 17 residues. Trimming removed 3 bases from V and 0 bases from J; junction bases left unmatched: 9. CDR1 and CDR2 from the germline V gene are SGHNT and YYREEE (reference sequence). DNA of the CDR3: TGTGCCAGCAGCTCACAACTAGCGTCATACTCCTACAATGAGCAGTTCTTC. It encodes CASSSQLASYSYNEQFF.

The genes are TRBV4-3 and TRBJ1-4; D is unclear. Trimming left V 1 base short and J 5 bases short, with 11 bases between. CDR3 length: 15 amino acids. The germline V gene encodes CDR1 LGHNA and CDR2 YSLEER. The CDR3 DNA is TGCGCCAGCAGCCAAGTTGATGGGCTCAATGAAAAACTGTTTTTT. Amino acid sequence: CASSQVDGLNEKLFF.

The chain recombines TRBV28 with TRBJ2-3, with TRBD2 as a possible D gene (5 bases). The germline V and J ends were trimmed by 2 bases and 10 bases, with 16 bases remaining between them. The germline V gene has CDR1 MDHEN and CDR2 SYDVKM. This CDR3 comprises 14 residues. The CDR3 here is CASSLAGRALAQYF. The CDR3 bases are TGTGCCAGCAGTTTAGCGGGCCGGGCGCTTGCGCAGTATTTT. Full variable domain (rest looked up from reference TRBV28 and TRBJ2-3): DVKVTQSSRYLVKRTGEKVFLECVQDMDHENMFWYRQDPGLGLRLIYFSYDVKMKEKGDIPEGYSVSREKKERFSLILESASTNQTSMYLCASSLAGRALAQYFGPGTRLTVL.

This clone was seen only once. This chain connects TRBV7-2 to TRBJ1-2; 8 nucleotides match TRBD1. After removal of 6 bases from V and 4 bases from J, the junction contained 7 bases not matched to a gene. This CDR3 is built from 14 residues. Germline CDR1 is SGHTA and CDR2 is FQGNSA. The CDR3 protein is CASRSDRVGYGYTF. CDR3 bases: TGTGCCAGCAGATCGGACAGGGTCGGCTATGGCTACACCTTC.

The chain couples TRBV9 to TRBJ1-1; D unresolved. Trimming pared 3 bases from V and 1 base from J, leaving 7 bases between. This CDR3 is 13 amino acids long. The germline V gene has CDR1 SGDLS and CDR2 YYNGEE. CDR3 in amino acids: CASSAGWNTEAFF. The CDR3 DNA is TGTGCCAGCAGCGCCGGGTGGAACACTGAAGCTTTCTTT.